The 2 T cell receptor beta chains below come from one sample, sequenced in a study of T cell responses to AZD1222 COVID-19 vaccine. Some clones are missing from TCRdb's copy, which holds only in-frame ones; the method was immunoSEQ multiplex PCR. The sample records under 100,000 clones, approximately 85% being singletons. Here the sequenced sample was peripheral blood, taken 28 days after the second AZD1222 dose. All receptors derive from an adult who received the AZD1222 COVID-19 vaccine.

The chain has TRBV19 and TRBJ1-6; D remains ambiguous. Trimming took 4 bases from V and 7 from J, leaving 17 bases between them. Germline assignment: CDR1 LNHDA and CDR2 SQIVND (reference sequence). This CDR3 has 16 residues. CDR3 region: CASSTSGRGVNSPLHF. Written as DNA, the CDR3 is TGTGCCAGTAGTACCAGCGGACGCGGGGTAAATTCACCCCTCCACTTT.

The V gene is TRBV14, the J gene TRBJ1-4, with 9 bases lining up with TRBD1. The V gene end was trimmed by 1 base and the J gene end by 11 bases; junction bases not matched to a gene: 8. Germline CDR1 SGHDN, CDR2 FVKESK. The CDR3 contains 15 residues. The CDR3 loop reads CASSQVSGTGSKLFF. CDR3 nucleotide sequence: TGTGCCAGCAGCCAAGTCTCCGGGACAGGGAGTAAACTGTTTTTT.